This T cell receptor beta chain was recorded in a study of immune evolution from preneoplasia to lung adenocarcinoma. Across the study: HLA loss of heterozygosity: roughly 7.5% AIS, about 14% MIA, approximately 31% ADC, none AAH.

Macro-dissection enriched premalignant or tumor cells before nucleic acid extraction. TCRdb's copy holds only in-frame clones and misses some; the assay was immunoSEQ multiplex PCR. Of tens of thousands of clones in the sample, 70% to 85% are singletons; the top ten hold around 5.6%. About this clone: Antigen unknown.

Notes on the study in general: From normal lung to invasive adenocarcinoma, top clone frequencies appeared to decrease. Highest clonality occurred in KRAS-mutant, not EGFR-mutant or double wild-type, nodules.

The CDR3 loop spans 15 amino acids. With 3 bases clipped from V and 6 bases from J, the junction kept 8 bases outside the gene matches. Germline values: CDR1 MDHEN, CDR2 SYDVKM. This receptor was identified in a person between 60 and 69 years old with lung adenocarcinoma. The V gene is TRBV28, the J gene TRBJ1-5; TRBD1 agrees at 7 bases. The sequencing input was FFPE invasive lung adenocarcinoma tissue. The chain's CDR3 is CASSLYRGYGQPQHF. The CDR3 DNA reads TGTGCCAGCAGTTTGTACAGGGGATACGGTCAGCCCCAGCATTTT.